These T cell receptor beta chains were read from a single sample in a study of CD8+CD57+ T cells in acquired aplastic anemia. TCRdb re-called the reads through MiXCR, storing one row per CDR3 protein. Here the sample spans about 200,000 distinct CDR3 sequences, 34% being singletons. The specimen was sorted CD4+, CD8+, or CD8+CD57+ T cells (not recorded which) from PBMCs. Every receptor here comes from a human donor in good health, serving as a control. The CDR3 runs from the conserved cysteine through the conserved F or W. A D gene is named only where the DNA matches it firmly. Clone size is shown for a subset of rows, as once, few, many or a class of expanded clone.

V,size,D,J,CDR3,DNA
TRBV7-9,-,TRBD1,TRBJ2-1,CASSSRQGEQFF,TGTGCCAGCAGCTCAAGACAGGGGGAGCAGTTCTTC
TRBV2,-,-,TRBJ2-7,CAGRPGHYEQYF,TGTGCCGGCAGGCCCGGGCACTACGAGCAGTACTTC
TRBV2,-,TRBD1,TRBJ1-1,CASRGTGLNTEAFF,TGTGCCAGCAGAGGGACAGGGCTGAACACTGAAGCTTTCTTT
TRBV4-1,-,-,TRBJ2-7,CASSQGKSSQSYEQYF,TGCGCCAGCAGCCAAGGGAAGTCGTCCCAATCCTACGAGCAGTACTTC
TRBV7-3,many,-,TRBJ1-1,CASSRLRDTEAFF,TGTGCCAGCAGCCGGCTCCGGGACACTGAAGCTTTCTTT
TRBV12-3/TRBV12-4,-,-,TRBJ2-1,CVSSPRARLAGHNEQFF,TGTGTCAGCAGCCCCCGAGCCCGGTTGGCAGGGCACAATGAGCAGTTCTTC
TRBV9,-,-,TRBJ2-3,CASSVATAGVTFTDTQYF,TGTGCCAGTAGCGTAGCTACTGCGGGTGTAACTTTCACAGATACGCAGTATTTT
TRBV12-3/TRBV12-4,-,-,TRBJ2-3,CASSLVKGYTSTDTQYF,TGTGCCAGCAGTTTAGTTAAGGGGTATACTAGCACAGATACGCAGTATTTT
TRBV5-4,many,-,TRBJ2-2,CASSFRAVVPNTGELFF,TGTGCCAGCAGCTTCAGGGCGGTCGTACCTAACACCGGGGAGCTGTTTTTT
TRBV9,once,TRBD1,TRBJ1-1,CASSVGSGGAPSMWTEASF,TGTGCCAGCAGCGTAGGTTCAGGGGGCGCACCCAGTATGTGGACTGAAGCTTCCTTT
TRBV10-3,few,-,TRBJ1-1,CAIRQDPGWDTEAFF,TGTGCCATCAGGCAGGACCCGGGCTGGGACACTGAAGCTTTCTTT
TRBV4-1,few,-,TRBJ2-6,CASSLGLKGRSGANVLTF,TGCGCCAGCAGCCTCGGGCTGAAGGGGCGATCTGGGGCCAACGTCCTGACTTTC
TRBV7-8,many,-,TRBJ1-5,CASSSTQLNQPQHF,TGTGCCAGCAGCTCCACACAGCTCAATCAGCCCCAGCATTTT
TRBV10-3,many,TRBD1,TRBJ1-2,CAISDAGTGYGYTF,TGTGCCATCAGTGATGCCGGGACAGGGTATGGCTACACCTTC
TRBV30,-,-,TRBJ1-4,CAWSRGTYGKLFF,TGTGCCTGGAGTCGGGGGACCTATGGGAAACTGTTTTTT
TRBV7-2,few,-,TRBJ1-2,CASSPTGFDYGYTF,TGTGCCAGCAGCCCAACAGGGTTCGACTATGGCTACACCTTC
TRBV10-3,-,-,TRBJ1-5,CAISGGRRDSNQPQHF,TGTGCCATCAGTGGGGGGCGCCGGGACAGCAATCAGCCCCAGCATTTT
TRBV13,-,-,TRBJ1-1,CASSQLLRPGTEAFF,TGTGCCAGCAGCCAACTGTTACGCCCCGGCACTGAAGCTTTCTTT
TRBV19,-,TRBD1,TRBJ2-3,CASTGQGSGTQYF,TGTGCCAGTACGGGACAGGGGTCGGGTACGCAGTATTTT
TRBV19,-,TRBD1,TRBJ2-1,CASSPRDRHNEQFF,TGTGCCAGTAGTCCGAGGGACAGGCACAATGAGCAGTTCTTC
TRBV20-1,once,-,TRBJ1-4,CSAWTRDEKLFF,TGCAGTGCGTGGACGAGGGATGAAAAACTGTTTTTT
TRBV5-1,-,TRBD2,TRBJ2-3,CASSLVTSDTDTQYF,TGCGCCAGCAGCTTGGTGACTAGCGACACAGATACGCAGTATTTT
TRBV9,many,-,TRBJ2-3,CASSHPRIDTQYF,TGTGCCAGCTCCCATCCAAGGATAGATACGCAGTATTTT
TRBV15,-,TRBD2,TRBJ2-7,CATSRGLAGRAYEQYF,TGTGCCACCAGCCGCGGACTAGCGGGCCGAGCCTACGAGCAGTACTTC
TRBV10-3,-,-,TRBJ2-7,CASSDGDYEQYF,TGTGCCAGCAGCGACGGTGACTACGAGCAGTACTTC
TRBV9,many,-,TRBJ2-5,CASSVGGGVTETQYF,TGTGCCAGCAGCGTAGGCGGCGGTGTAACGGAGACCCAGTACTTC
TRBV20-1,few,TRBD2,TRBJ2-1,CSAVTSGSYNEQFF,TGCAGTGCAGTCACTAGCGGCTCCTACAATGAGCAGTTCTTC
TRBV9,-,-,TRBJ1-1,CASSVVASTEAFF,TGTGCCAGCAGCGTAGTGGCGAGCACTGAAGCTTTCTTT
TRBV20-1,many,-,TRBJ2-7,CSAPAQSSYEQYF,TGCAGTGCACCGGCTCAGAGCTCCTACGAGCAGTACTTC